This T cell receptor beta chain was observed in a study of human T cells and chemical hapten exposure (dated by TCRdb to the early 2020s). With regard to the full study: For sensitization, 2% DPC in acetone was applied to a 2 cm by 2 cm area of upper inner arm skin. Approximately 28 alopecia patients gave blood for TCR sequencing at one to four time points (pre-sensitization, 2, 6 and 24 weeks). The study tracked peripheral blood TCR repertoire changes in vivo during primary and secondary sensitization to the hapten diphenylcyclopropenone (DPC) in alopecia patients. The mostly female patient cohort included alopecia areata with under or over 50% scalp involvement, alopecia totalis and alopecia universalis. Blood was sampled from patients pre-sensitization (week 0) and at 2, 6 and about 24 weeks after DPC sensitization. Weekly therapeutic DPC doses were additionally applied to the scalp of patients throughout the roughly 26-week study period. Patch tests used Finn chambers with 0.01% DPC on the upper back, scored after 6 days by International Contact Dermatitis Research Group standards. The libraries were sequenced as a pool, and the TCR yield per sample differed mostly because of small variations in library volumes within the pool. Results the study describes overall, beyond this receptor: Expanded TCRs formed significantly more large CDR3 similarity clusters than pre-sensitization or healthy control sets, consistent with antigen-driven responses. The number of PT1 expanded TCRs positively correlated with patch test score, significant at thresholds 8, 16 and 32 but not 4. Repeated subsampling changed both the strength of the expansion versus patch-test correlation and the threshold at which the correlation became significant. Because every patient had alopecia, a presumed autoimmune disease, the patients' immune response might differ from that of healthy individuals. DPC sensitization did not change how many TCRs were above 1 in 1000 frequency, and no evidence was found of alterations in global repertoire structure.

The junction shows trimming of 7 bases on V and 5 bases on J, plus 19 bases between the germline ends. From the germline V gene, CDR1 is ENHRY and CDR2 is SYGVKD. From the cysteine up to the phenylalanine, the CDR3 has a length of 15 residues. The DNA shown is the 45-base CDR3, in frame from base 1. Receptors were amplified or captured by RACE. Sequencing used a NextSeq 500. Library preparation attached unique molecular identifiers to individual cDNA molecules for quantitative, reproducible TCR counting. Each blood RNA sample was used to sequence both TCR alpha and TCR beta chains. As for the authors' bioinformatics: The median number of TCRs per sample was 95,638, ranging from about 20,000 to 700,000. The Decombinator software suite was used to annotate the V, J and CDR3 of the TCR reads. For PS versus PT1 abundance plots, all samples were subsampled to the same number of TCRs (28,000). Expanded TCRs were defined as absent before sensitization and observed at least eight times at the 2-week time point. The public reads were quality trimmed at Q25 with fastp and then assembled into clones with MiXCR by TCRdb, keeping productive beta chains. Records with the same CDR3 protein are collapsed into one entry carrying the most frequent genes and DNA. The V and J calls and clone size are TCRdb's, not the authors'. The sample yields roughly 380,000 distinct CDR3 sequences; 4% to 6% were counted once. The ten largest clones take up 2% to 3% of the sample.

Note on this clonotype: The target of this receptor is not known. A clone one base away is much larger, so this may be a read error.

The time point label on this specimen signifies: pre-sensitization, week 0. Interpreted using the paper, the treatment or condition label stands for: therapeutic diphenylcyclopropenone sensitization with weekly scalp DPC. At each patch-test visit, blood was drawn before the patch test was applied. Patients were considered eligible if aged 18 to 70, diagnosed with alopecia and deemed suitable for DPC therapy, and patients were excluded if pregnant. Total RNA was extracted from unfractionated whole blood that had been collected in Tempus Blood RNA tubes. The sequence came from a woman between 45 and 60 years old with alopecia areata. Some clones in this sample may be carry-over from other donors' samples. The V gene is TRBV10-3 and the J gene is TRBJ2-3; confidence is insufficient to name the D gene. The material was whole blood, obtained in connection with sensitization to the hapten diphenylcyclopropenone (DPC). Here the CDR3 is given as CAITETTKAVDTQYF. The DNA sequence reads TGTGCCATCACGGAGACCACAAAGGCGGTAGATACGCAGTATTTT.